The 18 T cell receptor beta chains given below trace back to one sample, sequenced in a study of blood T cell repertoires in COVID-19. Measured with immunoSEQ multiplex PCR; TCRdb has only the in-frame clones, and not every one. The sample lists 300,000 to 400,000 clones; 70% to 90% were seen once. Material for sequencing was peripheral blood. The receptors stem from a woman aged 60-70 years with COVID-19, enrolled during active disease.

This chain connects TRBV29-1 to TRBJ2-3; 10 positions match TRBD2. Germline V CDR1 and CDR2: SQVTM, ANQGSEA. This CDR3 contains 15 residues. The junction had 4 bases not matched to a gene; V was cut back by 3 bases and J by 1 base. This CDR3 is CSVDGLAGGTDTQYF. The DNA of the CDR3 is TGCAGCGTTGATGGCCTAGCGGGGGGCACAGATACGCAGTATTTT.

V and J are TRBV5-1 and TRBJ1-1; 7 bases are shared with TRBD1. Germline values: CDR1 SGHRS, CDR2 YFSETQ. J lost 1 base, V lost 4 bases, and 4 bases had no gene match. The CDR3 runs 14 residues. The CDR3 coding sequence is TGCGCCAGCAGCACCGGGACAGCGAACACTGAAGCTTTCTTT. It is translated as CASSTGTANTEAFF. The full variable domain, in which reference TRBV5-1 and TRBJ1-1 provide the parts outside the CDR3, is KAGVTQTPRYLIKTRGQQVTLSCSPISGHRSVSWYQQTPGQGLQFLFEYFSETQRNKGNFPGRFSGRQFSNSRSEMNVSTLELGDSALYLCASSTGTANTEAFFGQGTRLTVV.

This clone was picked up one time. This chain links TRBV18 with TRBJ1-5; 9 bases fit TRBD1. V shed 8 bases and J 3 bases; nucleotides not matched to a gene: 8. CDR3 length: 15 amino acids. The germline V gene encodes CDR1 KGHSH and CDR2 LQKENI. In DNA, the CDR3 is TGTGCCAGCAACAAGGACAGGGGCGCCAATCAGCCCCAGCATTTT. Protein product: CASNKDRGANQPQHF.

This clone has a handful of counts. V and J are TRBV7-2 and TRBJ1-1; no definite D call. V was pared by 5 bases and J by 1 base, with 17 bases between. The CDR3 is made up of 16 amino acids. Germline CDR1 is SGHTA and CDR2 is FQGNSA. CDR3: CASSLQPGLTNTEAFF. CDR3 nucleotides: TGTGCCAGCAGCCTCCAACCCGGACTGACGAACACTGAAGCTTTCTTT.

The chain is built from TRBV10-3 and TRBJ1-5; D is possibly TRBD1 (6 bases). Trimming took off 8 bases at V and 4 bases at J, with 12 bases between the two ends. The CDR3 runs to 13 residues. CDR1 and CDR2 (germline): ENHRY, SYGVKD. The CDR3 DNA reads TGTGCCATCCAAGGACAGATTAATCAGCCCCAGCATTTT. Translation gives CAIQGQINQPQHF.

This chain links TRBV18 with TRBJ1-1, with TRBD1 matching over 8 bases. Trimming cost V 5 bases and J 1 base; bases outside gene matches: 3. Germline assignment: CDR1 KGHSH and CDR2 LQKENI. This CDR3 comprises 14 residues. The CDR3 DNA reads as TGTGCCAGCTCAGGACAGGGAAAGAACACTGAAGCTTTCTTT. Its translation: CASSGQGKNTEAFF.

The gene calls are TRBV24-1 and TRBJ2-1, with TRBD1 matching 8 bases. V was clipped by 3 bases and J by 4 bases; unmatched bases: 7. There are 16 residues in the CDR3. Germline values: CDR1 KGHDR, CDR2 SFDVKD. CDR3 in amino acids: CATSDLTQGAYNEQFF. In DNA, the CDR3 is TGTGCCACCAGTGATCTGACGCAGGGGGCATACAATGAGCAGTTCTTC.

The chain links TRBV11-2 to TRBJ1-6; 7 bases agree with TRBD1. Unmatched junction bases numbered 13, after V lost 4 bases and J lost 10 bases. This CDR3 comprises 16 residues. Germline values: CDR1 SGHAT, CDR2 FQNNGV. This CDR3 is CASSSQTGLWGSPLHF. For the CDR3, the DNA is TGTGCCAGCAGCTCCCAGACAGGGTTATGGGGATCACCCCTCCACTTT. Drawing the rest from reference TRBV11-2 and TRBJ1-6, the complete variable domain is EAGVAQSPRYKIIEKRQSVAFWCNPISGHATLYWYQQILGQGPKLLIQFQNNGVVDDSQLPKDRFSAERLKGVDSTLKIQPAKLEDSAVYLCASSSQTGLWGSPLHFGNGTRLTVT.

The chain uses TRBV12-3 or TRBV12-4 and TRBJ1-1; D is unclear. Trimming left V 6 bases short and J 10 bases short, with 12 bases between. The CDR3 extends over 11 amino acids. The CDR3 region has the DNA TGTGCCAGCAGCCTCAACATCGCAGCTTTCTTT. Translating gives CASSLNIAAFF.

This chain links TRBV7-9 with TRBJ1-2; 8 bases map to TRBD1. V shed 6 bases, J shed 8 bases, and the junction held 8 bases outside the gene matches. Germline V lookup: CDR1 SEHNR, CDR2 FQNEAQ (reference sequence). The CDR3 runs 13 residues. This CDR3 is CASRQDRGGGYTF. CDR3 sequence (DNA): TGTGCCAGCAGACAAGACAGGGGAGGAGGCTACACCTTC.

V gene TRBV18 combines with J gene TRBJ2-1, with D possibly being TRBD2 (6 bases). This CDR3 is built from 16 residues. Trimming left V 6 bases short and J 2 bases short, with 17 bases between. In germline, CDR1 is KGHSH, CDR2 LQKENI. The CDR3 here is CASSKQRGTTYNEQFF. CDR3 coding DNA: TGTGCCAGCTCTAAGCAACGGGGGACCACCTACAATGAGCAGTTCTTC.

This clone was recorded once. The J gene is TRBJ1-6, the V gene TRBV11-3, with D perhaps matching TRBD1 (5 bases). V lost 0 bases to trimming and J lost 10 bases, with 7 bases between them. The CDR3 is made up of 13 amino acids. CDR1 and CDR2 from the germline V gene are SGHNT and YENEEA. In DNA, the CDR3 is TGTGCCAGCAGCTTAGAAAGGGGATCACCCCTCCACTTT. It yields the protein CASSLERGSPLHF.

J is TRBJ2-1 and V is TRBV30, with 8 positions matching TRBD2. Germline trimming cut 8 bases from V and 3 bases from J; bases unmatched to any gene: 12. Germline CDR1 GTSNPN, CDR2 SVGIG (reference sequence). This CDR3 contains 15 residues. The CDR3 bases are TGTGCCCAGCGCTCACTAGCGGAACGCTACAATGAGCAGTTCTTC. Translating it yields CAQRSLAERYNEQFF.

This chain connects TRBV4-1 to TRBJ1-3; weak D call: TRBD1 (6 bases). This CDR3 spans 17 amino acids. CDR1 MGHRA and CDR2 YSYEKL come from the germline V gene. V was trimmed by 4 bases and J by 1 base, leaving 17 bases between them. CDR3 nucleotides: TGCGCCAGCAGCCCTGGAGGCGGGGGGCGGTCTGGAAACACCATATATTTT. It codes for CASSPGGGGRSGNTIYF.

The rearrangement joins TRBV7-2 to TRBJ1-2; TRBD1 matches at 10 bases. J was trimmed by 0 bases and V by 7 bases; bases with no gene match: 11. Germline values: CDR1 SGHTA, CDR2 FQGNSA. The CDR3 runs to 17 residues. CDR3 sequence reads: CASTPGQGRNSNYGYTF. CDR3 sequence (DNA): TGTGCCAGCACCCCGGGACAGGGGCGAAACTCTAACTATGGCTACACCTTC.

The chain recombines TRBV4-1 with TRBJ1-2, with D possibly being TRBD1 (5 bases). CDR1 and CDR2 (germline): MGHRA, YSYEKL. With 4 bases removed from V and 3 bases from J, the gap between germline ends came to 15 bases. This CDR3 has 15 residues. CDR3 residues: CASSLGEGRDYGYTF. DNA of the CDR3: TGCGCCAGCAGCCTAGGGGAGGGGAGGGACTATGGCTACACCTTC.

The chain combines TRBV20-1 with TRBJ2-5; the D is unclear. CDR3 size: 11 residues. Trimming removed 6 bases at V and 1 base at J, with 6 bases between. Germline CDR1 DFQATT, CDR2 SNEGSKA (reference sequence). The CDR3 DNA reads as TGCAGTGCCCAATCCCAAGAGACCCAGTACTTC. Translated: CSAQSQETQYF.

The V and J genes are TRBV5-6 and TRBJ1-4; no clear D gene. In germline, CDR1 is SGHDT, CDR2 YYEEEE. V was clipped by 0 bases and J by 8 bases, with 11 bases between them. This CDR3 is built from 14 residues. As DNA, the CDR3 is TGTGCCAGCAGCTTGGCCCAGGTTGGGGAAAAACTGTTTTTT. This sequence encodes CASSLAQVGEKLFF.